This T cell receptor (beta chain) was sequenced for a study of blood T cell repertoires in COVID-19 (dated by TCRdb to about 2020). Concerning the study at large: Collaborator samples came from the United States, Italy and Spain and covered acute and convalescent phases of COVID-19. The material from the prospective study consisted of cDNA or gDNA derived from T cells, B-cell-depleted T cells, or PBMCs. The repertoires were released in a freely available public database intended as a resource for research on the immune response to SARS-CoV-2. The dataset comprised deeply sampled blood TCRbeta repertoires from subjects exposed to, actively infected with, or recovered from COVID-19. Samples were obtained from the ongoing ImmuneRACE study (first 160 participants) and from over 1,000 subjects provided by 6 global collaborators. HLA class I and class II types, where available, came from metadata supplied by the sample provider rather than from assay-based typing. A de-identified subject ID, COVID-19 status, age in years and sex were almost always included in the sample metadata.

A note on this clone: Its antigen target is currently unknown. Base qualities were left out, and no much larger clone turns up one base away.

The immunoSEQ Assay, a bias-controlled multiplex PCR, was used to amplify TCRbeta CDR3 regions from genomic DNA. Under the source paper's analysis protocol: The number of nucleated cells in each sample was estimated by amplification of reference gene primers within the assay. To quantify the absolute abundance of each unique TCRbeta CDR3 rearrangement, sequence reads were collapsed and filtered. For each sample, productive Simpson clonality was calculated as the square root of Simpson's diversity index across productive rearrangements. This immuneACCESS table, as held by TCRdb, lists in-frame sequences with V and J called but not all clones. Of the missing ones, under half trace to an unresolved V gene in checked studies; the others have no known cause. The V and J calls and clone size were taken over from that table, and D and trimming were inferred from the DNA. In this sample the table shows tens of thousands of clones, about nine tenths of which occur a single time. Jointly, the top ten make up about 26% of the sample.

The full study reports these points: Clinical and demographic metadata were provided uncurated, with the amount varying by source and participant.

Whole blood was collected in K2EDTA tubes by collaborating institutions according to the institutions' own protocols. For TCRbeta analysis, collaborator samples were shipped as frozen whole blood, as isolated PBMCs, or as DNA extracted from either sample type. This clonotype was obtained from a middle-aged man with active or convalescent COVID-19. The source material was peripheral blood.

The CDR3 protein is CASSDSSNQPQHF. The DNA sequence is TGTGCCAGCAGTGACAGTAGCAATCAGCCCCAGCATTTT. Rearrangement joined TRBV6-2 or TRBV6-3 to TRBJ1-5; a tentative D match to TRBD1 spans 5 bases. V gives up 5 bases and J gives up 0 bases, and the segment between their germline ends measures 5 bases. The germline V gene yields MNHEY for CDR1 and SVGEGT for CDR2. Taken from cysteine to phenylalanine, the CDR3 has 13 residues. Just CDR3 DNA is preserved here, 39 bases in frame from base 1.